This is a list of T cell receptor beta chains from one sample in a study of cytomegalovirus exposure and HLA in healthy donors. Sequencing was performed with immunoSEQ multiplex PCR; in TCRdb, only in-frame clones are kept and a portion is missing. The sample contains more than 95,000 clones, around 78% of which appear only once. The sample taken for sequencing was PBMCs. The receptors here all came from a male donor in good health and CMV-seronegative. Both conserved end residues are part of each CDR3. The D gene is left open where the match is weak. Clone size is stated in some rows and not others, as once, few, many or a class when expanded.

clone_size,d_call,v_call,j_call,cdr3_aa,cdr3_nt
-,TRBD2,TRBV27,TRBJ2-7,CASSPDGTSGSYEQYF,TGTGCCAGCAGCCCCGACGGGACTAGCGGGAGTTATGAGCAGTACTTC
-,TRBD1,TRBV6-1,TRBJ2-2,CASRGRTGDTGELFF,TGTGCCAGCAGGGGAAGGACAGGTGACACCGGGGAGCTGTTTTTT
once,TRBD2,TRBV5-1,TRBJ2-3,CASSLVTSGTSGRRVTTDTQYF,TGCGCCAGCAGCTTGGTCACCTCCGGGACTAGCGGGAGGCGGGTAACCACAGATACGCAGTATTTT
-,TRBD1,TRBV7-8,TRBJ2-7,CASRRDRPYEQYF,TGTGCCAGCAGGAGGGACAGACCCTACGAGCAGTACTTC
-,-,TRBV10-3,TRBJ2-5,CAISEGGETQYF,TGTGCCATCAGTGAGGGGGGGGAGACCCAGTACTTC
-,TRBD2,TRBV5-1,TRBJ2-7,CASSHGLAGGSEQYF,TGCGCCAGCAGCCACGGACTAGCGGGAGGGAGCGAGCAGTACTTC
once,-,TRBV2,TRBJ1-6,CASTVRYNSPLHF,TGTGCCAGCACGGTGCGCTATAATTCACCCCTCCACTTT
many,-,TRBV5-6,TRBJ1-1,CASSFYRGRGNFGDTEAFF,TGTGCCAGCAGCTTTTACCGTGGGAGGGGGAATTTCGGGGACACTGAAGCTTTCTTT
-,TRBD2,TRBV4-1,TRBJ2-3,CASSRSGLAVTDTQYF,TGCGCCAGCAGCCGATCGGGACTAGCGGTCACAGATACGCAGTATTTT
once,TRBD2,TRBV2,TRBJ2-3,CASSDWRGLAVTDTQYF,TGTGCCAGCAGTGATTGGAGAGGACTAGCGGTCACAGATACGCAGTATTTT
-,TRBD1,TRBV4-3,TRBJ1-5,CASSQDPTGGIGGHQPQHF,TGCGCCAGCAGCCAAGATCCGACAGGGGGTATCGGGGGGCATCAGCCCCAGCATTTT
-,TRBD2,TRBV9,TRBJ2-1,CASSVTLAGEYHEQFF,TGTGCCAGCAGCGTTACTCTAGCGGGAGAATACCATGAGCAGTTCTTC
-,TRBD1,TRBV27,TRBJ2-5,CASRFRDSRQETQYF,TGTGCCAGCAGATTCCGGGACAGCCGGCAAGAGACCCAGTACTTC
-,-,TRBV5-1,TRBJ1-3,CASSSPGEYTIYF,TGCGCCAGCAGCTCCCCCGGGGAATACACCATATATTTT
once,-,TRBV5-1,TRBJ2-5,CASSLILGEETQYF,TGCGCCAGCAGCTTAATATTAGGAGAAGAGACCCAGTACTTC
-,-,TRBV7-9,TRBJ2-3,CASSLLSGHTDTQYF,TGTGCCAGCAGCTTACTTAGCGGCCACACAGATACGCAGTATTTT
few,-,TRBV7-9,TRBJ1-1,CASSSGHKLSEAFF,TGTGCCAGCAGCTCAGGACATAAACTCTCTGAAGCTTTCTTT
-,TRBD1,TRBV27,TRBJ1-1,CASSPWDRVNTEAFF,TGTGCCAGCAGTCCCTGGGACAGGGTAAACACTGAAGCTTTCTTT
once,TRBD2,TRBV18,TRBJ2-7,CASRSGSGGYEQYF,TGTGCCAGCAGAAGCGGGAGTGGTGGTTACGAGCAGTACTTC
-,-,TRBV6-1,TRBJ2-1,CASASGSRQFF,TGTGCCAGCGCTTCGGGAAGTAGGCAGTTCTTC
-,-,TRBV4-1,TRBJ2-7,CASSQVQGRDYEQYF,TGCGCCAGCAGCCAAGTACAGGGACGAGACTACGAGCAGTACTTC
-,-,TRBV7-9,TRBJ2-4,CASSSGYGAKNIQYF,TGTGCCAGCAGCTCAGGGTATGGAGCCAAAAACATTCAGTACTTC
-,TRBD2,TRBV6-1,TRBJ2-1,CASSEGTTLREQFF,TGTGCCAGCAGCGAAGGGACTACCCTCCGTGAGCAGTTCTTC
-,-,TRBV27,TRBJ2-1,CASSPGGREALVNEQFF,TGTGCCAGCAGCCCAGGGGGGCGGGAGGCCCTCGTTAATGAGCAGTTCTTC
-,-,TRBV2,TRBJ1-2,CASSEGTVIYGYTF,TGTGCCAGCAGTGAAGGGACAGTAATCTATGGCTACACCTTC
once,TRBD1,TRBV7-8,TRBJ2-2,CASSSSTGGHTGELFF,TGTGCCAGCAGCTCCTCGACAGGGGGTCACACCGGGGAGCTGTTTTTT
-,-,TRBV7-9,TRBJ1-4,CASSSGGDEKLFF,TGTGCCAGCAGCTCGGGGGGGGATGAAAAACTGTTTTTT
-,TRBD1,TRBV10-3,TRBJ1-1,CAISESTGGFLRNTEAFF,TGTGCCATCAGTGAGTCTACAGGGGGCTTTTTACGTAACACTGAAGCTTTCTTT
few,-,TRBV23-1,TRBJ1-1,CASSKIEAFF,TGCGCCAGCAGCAAAATTGAAGCTTTCTTT
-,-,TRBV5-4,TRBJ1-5,CASSLGGPDSNQPQHF,TGTGCCAGCAGCTTGGGGGGCCCCGATAGCAATCAGCCCCAGCATTTT
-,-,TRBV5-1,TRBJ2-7,CASSFGTADYEQYF,TGCGCCAGCAGCTTCGGGACGGCGGACTACGAGCAATACTTC
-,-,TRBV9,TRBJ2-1,CASSVAGHYNEQFF,TGTGCCAGCAGCGTGGCGGGGCACTACAATGAGCAGTTCTTC
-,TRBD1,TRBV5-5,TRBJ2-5,CASSPRTGLAETQYF,TGTGCCAGCAGCCCAAGGACAGGGTTGGCAGAGACCCAGTACTTC
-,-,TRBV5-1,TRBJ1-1,CASSLGYGEGGTEAFF,TGCGCCAGCAGCTTGGGGTATGGGGAAGGAGGCACTGAAGCTTTCTTT
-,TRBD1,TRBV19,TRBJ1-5,CASSLGTGQRPQHF,TGTGCCAGTAGCCTCGGGACAGGCCAGCGGCCCCAGCATTTT
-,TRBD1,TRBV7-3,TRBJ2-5,CASSSGQGAQETQYF,TGTGCCAGCAGCTCGGGACAGGGGGCCCAAGAGACCCAGTACTTC
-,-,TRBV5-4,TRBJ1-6,CASSLAQGNSPLHF,TGTGCCAGCAGCTTGGCCCAGGGAAATTCACCCCTCCACTTT
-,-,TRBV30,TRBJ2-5,CAWSSGAAETQYF,TGTGCCTGGAGTTCCGGAGCGGCAGAGACCCAGTACTTC
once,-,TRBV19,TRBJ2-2,CASSIWGHSNTGELFF,TGTGCCAGTAGTATATGGGGACACTCGAACACCGGGGAGCTGTTTTTT
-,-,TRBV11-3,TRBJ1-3,CASSLEARLGNTIYF,TGTGCCAGCAGCTTAGAAGCCCGCCTTGGAAACACCATATATTTT
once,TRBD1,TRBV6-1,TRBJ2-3,CASSEVTGGPTDTQYF,TGTGCCAGCAGTGAAGTAACAGGGGGGCCAACAGATACGCAGTATTTT
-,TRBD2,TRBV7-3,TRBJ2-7,CASSLTGGSSYEQYF,TGTGCCAGCAGCTTAACGGGAGGGTCGTCCTACGAGCAGTACTTC
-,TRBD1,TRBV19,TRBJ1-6,CASSVDRGSPLHF,TGTGCCAGTAGTGTGGACAGGGGGTCACCCCTCCACTTT
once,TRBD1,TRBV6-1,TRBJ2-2,CASSDPRTGSPLNTGELFF,TGTGCCAGCAGTGACCCGAGGACAGGGAGTCCCCTTAACACCGGGGAGCTGTTTTTT
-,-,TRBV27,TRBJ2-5,CASSLERQETQYF,TGTGCCAGCAGTTTGGAGAGACAAGAGACCCAGTACTTC
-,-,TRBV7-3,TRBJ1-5,CASSLRGGPSNQPQHF,TGTGCCAGCAGCTTAAGGGGAGGCCCGAGCAATCAGCCCCAGCATTTT
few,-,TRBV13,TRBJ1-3,CASSLTVRVPSSGNTIYF,TGTGCCAGCAGCTTAACGGTTCGGGTCCCCAGCTCTGGAAACACCATATATTTT
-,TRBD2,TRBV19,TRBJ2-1,CASGLPPGLADYNEQFF,TGTGCCAGCGGGCTACCACCGGGACTAGCGGACTACAATGAGCAGTTCTTC
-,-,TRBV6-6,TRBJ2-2,CASGRTRGDTGELFF,TGTGCCAGCGGCCGGACTAGGGGGGACACCGGGGAGCTGTTTTTT
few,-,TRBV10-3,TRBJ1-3,CAISESLNSEVTGNTIYF,TGTGCCATCAGTGAGTCCTTGAACTCGGAGGTGACTGGAAACACCATATATTTT
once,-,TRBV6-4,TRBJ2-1,CASSNQGSYNEQFF,TGTGCCAGCAGTAACCAGGGGTCCTACAATGAGCAGTTCTTC
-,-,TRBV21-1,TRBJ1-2,CASRTGCNYGYTF,TGTGCCAGCAGGACAGGCTGTAACTATGGCTACACCTTC
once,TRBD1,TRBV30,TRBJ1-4,CAWSSTGGLEKLFF,TGTGCCTGGAGCTCGACAGGGGGCTTAGAAAAACTGTTTTTT